In this sample, the clone carrying this TCR beta chain turned up many times. Its antigen is not identified. For TCR beta, libraries came from quantitative 5'-RACE with molecular barcodes. In TCRdb, the 5' RACE reads were re-called with MiXCR into one record per CDR3 protein. The profile shows 250,000 to 400,000 distinct CDR3 sequences, 9.5% to 13% of them singletons. CDR3 size: 15 residues. V lost 5 bases, J lost 2 bases, and 8 bases stayed unmatched. Germline V lookup: CDR1 DFQATT, CDR2 SNEGSKA (reference sequence). This sample was included in a study of CD8 T cells in ankylosing spondylitis. General study results and limits: For ankylosing spondylitis blood, a TCR beta motif of seven to nine highly homologous variants appeared characteristic. The disease-linked clones had a CD8+ phenotype and low blood frequencies.

The sequenced sample was blood, either unsorted or a sorted T cell fraction (not recorded which). The chain uses TRBV20-1 and TRBJ2-1; 8 positions agree with TRBD2. The sequence came from a female donor with ankylosing spondylitis or in good health (not recorded which). CDR3 DNA sequence: TGCAGTGCTGAAAGGCTAGCGGGCACCTACAATGAGCAGTTCTTC. Protein: CSAERLAGTYNEQFF.